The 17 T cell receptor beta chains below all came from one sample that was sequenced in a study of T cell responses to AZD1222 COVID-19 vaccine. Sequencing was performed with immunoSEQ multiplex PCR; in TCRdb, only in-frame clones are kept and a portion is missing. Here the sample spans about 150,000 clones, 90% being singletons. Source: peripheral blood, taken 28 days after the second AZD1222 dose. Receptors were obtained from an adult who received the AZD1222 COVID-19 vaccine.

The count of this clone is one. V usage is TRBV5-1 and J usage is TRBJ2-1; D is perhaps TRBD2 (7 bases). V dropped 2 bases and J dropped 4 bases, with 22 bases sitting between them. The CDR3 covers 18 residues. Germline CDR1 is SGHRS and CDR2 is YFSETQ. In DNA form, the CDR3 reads TGCGCCAGCAGCTTTGGGGGGGCCTTCTCGGGTTTTTACAATGAGCAGTTCTTC. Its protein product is CASSFGGAFSGFYNEQFF.

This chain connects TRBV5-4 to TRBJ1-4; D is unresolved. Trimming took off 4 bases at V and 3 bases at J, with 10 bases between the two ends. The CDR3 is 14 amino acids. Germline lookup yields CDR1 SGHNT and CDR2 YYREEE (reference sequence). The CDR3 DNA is TGTGCCAGCAGCGCAGGCGCCGCTAATGAAAAACTGTTTTTT. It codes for CASSAGAANEKLFF.

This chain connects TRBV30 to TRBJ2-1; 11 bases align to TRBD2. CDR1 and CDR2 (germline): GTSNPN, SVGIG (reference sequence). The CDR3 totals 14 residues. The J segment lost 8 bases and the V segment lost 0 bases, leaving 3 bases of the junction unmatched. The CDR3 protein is CAWSVELAGDEQFF. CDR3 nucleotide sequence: TGTGCCTGGAGTGTAGAACTAGCGGGAGATGAGCAGTTCTTC. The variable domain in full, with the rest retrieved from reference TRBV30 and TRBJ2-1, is SQTIHQWPATLVQPVGSPLSLECTVEGTSNPNLYWYRQAAGRGLQLLFYSVGIGQISSEVPQNLSASRPQDRQFILSSKKLLLSDSGFYLCAWSVELAGDEQFFGPGTRLTVL.

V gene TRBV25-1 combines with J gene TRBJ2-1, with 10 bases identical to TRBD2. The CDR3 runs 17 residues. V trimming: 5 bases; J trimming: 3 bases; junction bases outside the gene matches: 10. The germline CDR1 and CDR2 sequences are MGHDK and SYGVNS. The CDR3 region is CASSSGLAGARYNEQFF. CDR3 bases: TGTGCCAGCAGTTCGGGCCTAGCGGGAGCCCGCTACAATGAGCAGTTCTTC.

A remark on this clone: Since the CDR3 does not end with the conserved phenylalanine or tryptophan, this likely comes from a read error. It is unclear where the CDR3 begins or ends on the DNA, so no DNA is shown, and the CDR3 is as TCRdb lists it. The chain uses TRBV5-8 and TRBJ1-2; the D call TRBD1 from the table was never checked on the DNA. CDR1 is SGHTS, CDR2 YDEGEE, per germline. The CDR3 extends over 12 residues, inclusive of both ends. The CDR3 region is CASSFGTVVSLL.

CDR3 sequence (DNA): TGTGCCACCAGTGATTTCGATCAGCCCCAGCATTTT. This codes for CATSDFDQPQHF. This chain links TRBV24-1 with TRBJ1-5, with D uncertain. Germline V CDR1 and CDR2: KGHDR, SFDVKD. With 1 base removed from V and 5 bases from J, the gap between germline ends came to 2 bases. This CDR3 region has 12 residues.

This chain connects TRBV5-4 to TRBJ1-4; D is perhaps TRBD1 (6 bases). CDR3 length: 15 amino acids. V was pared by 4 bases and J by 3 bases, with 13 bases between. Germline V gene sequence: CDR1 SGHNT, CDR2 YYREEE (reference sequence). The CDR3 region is CASSARGGSNEKLFF. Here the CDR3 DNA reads TGTGCCAGCAGCGCCAGGGGAGGGTCTAATGAAAAACTGTTTTTT.

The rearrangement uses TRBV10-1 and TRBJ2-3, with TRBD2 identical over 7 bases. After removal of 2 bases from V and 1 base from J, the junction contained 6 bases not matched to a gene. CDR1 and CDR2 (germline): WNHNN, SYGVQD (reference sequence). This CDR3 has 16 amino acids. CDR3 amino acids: CASSEELAFGTDTQYF. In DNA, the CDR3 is TGCGCCAGCAGTGAGGAACTAGCGTTCGGCACAGATACGCAGTATTTT.

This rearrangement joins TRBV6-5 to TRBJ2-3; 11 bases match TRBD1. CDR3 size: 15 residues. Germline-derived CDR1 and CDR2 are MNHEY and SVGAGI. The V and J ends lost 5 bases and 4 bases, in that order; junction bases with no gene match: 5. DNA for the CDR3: TGTGCCAGCAGTCGGACAGGGGGCGGGCCAGATACGCAGTATTTT. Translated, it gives CASSRTGGGPDTQYF.

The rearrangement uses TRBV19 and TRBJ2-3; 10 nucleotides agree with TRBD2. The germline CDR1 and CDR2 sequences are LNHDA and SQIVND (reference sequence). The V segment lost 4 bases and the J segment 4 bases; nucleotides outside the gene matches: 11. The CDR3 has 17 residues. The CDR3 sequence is CASSREREGPWPDTQYF. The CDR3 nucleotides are TGTGCCAGTAGTAGAGAGCGGGAGGGTCCTTGGCCAGATACGCAGTATTTT.

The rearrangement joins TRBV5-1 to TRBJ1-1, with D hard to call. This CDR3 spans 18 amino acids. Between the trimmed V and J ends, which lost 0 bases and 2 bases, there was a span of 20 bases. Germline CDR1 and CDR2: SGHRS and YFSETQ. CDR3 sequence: CASSLGPAVVPRNTEAFF. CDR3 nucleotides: TGCGCCAGCAGCTTGGGTCCTGCCGTCGTCCCCCGAAACACTGAAGCTTTCTTT.

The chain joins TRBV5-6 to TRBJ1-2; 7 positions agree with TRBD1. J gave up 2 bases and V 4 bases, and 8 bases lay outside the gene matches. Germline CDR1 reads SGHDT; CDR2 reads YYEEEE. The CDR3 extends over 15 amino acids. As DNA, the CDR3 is TGTGCCAGCAGCCTAGCACAGGGGACGAACTATGGCTACACCTTC. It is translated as CASSLAQGTNYGYTF.

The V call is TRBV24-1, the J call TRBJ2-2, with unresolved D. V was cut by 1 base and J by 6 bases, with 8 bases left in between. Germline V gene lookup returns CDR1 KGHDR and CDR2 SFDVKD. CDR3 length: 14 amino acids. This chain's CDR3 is CATSDLQGSGELFF. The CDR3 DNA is TGTGCCACCAGTGATTTACAAGGATCCGGGGAGCTGTTTTTT.

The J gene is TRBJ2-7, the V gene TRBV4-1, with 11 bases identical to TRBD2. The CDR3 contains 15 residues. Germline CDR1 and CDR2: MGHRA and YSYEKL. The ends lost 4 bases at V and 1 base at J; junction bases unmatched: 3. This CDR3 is CASSLGTSGSYEQYF. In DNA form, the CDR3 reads TGCGCCAGCAGCCTGGGGACTAGCGGATCCTACGAGCAGTACTTC.

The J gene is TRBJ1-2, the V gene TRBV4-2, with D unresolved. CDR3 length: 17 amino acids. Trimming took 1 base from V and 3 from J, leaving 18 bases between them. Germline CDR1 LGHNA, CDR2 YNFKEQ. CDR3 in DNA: TGTGCCAGCAGCCAAGTAGCGAGAACAGCCGACGACTATGGCTACACCTTC. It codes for CASSQVARTADDYGYTF.

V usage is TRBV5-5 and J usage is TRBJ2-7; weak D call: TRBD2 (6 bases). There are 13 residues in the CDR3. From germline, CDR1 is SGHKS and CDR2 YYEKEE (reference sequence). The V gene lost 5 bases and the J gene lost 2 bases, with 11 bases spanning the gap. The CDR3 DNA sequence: TGTGCCAGCAGTGGGGACTTAGCCTACGAGCAGTACTTC. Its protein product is CASSGDLAYEQYF.

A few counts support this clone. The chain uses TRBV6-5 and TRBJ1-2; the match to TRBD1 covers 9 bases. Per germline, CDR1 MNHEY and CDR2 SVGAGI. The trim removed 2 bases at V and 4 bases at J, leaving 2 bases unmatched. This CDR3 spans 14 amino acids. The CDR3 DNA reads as TGTGCCAGCAGTTACGGGACAGGGTTCTATGGCTACACCTTC. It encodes CASSYGTGFYGYTF.